This is a list of T cell receptor beta chains from one sample in a study of PD-1 blockade in classical Hodgkin lymphoma. Sequenced by immunoSEQ multiplex PCR; TCRdb stores in-frame clones only, minus some. The table lists tens of thousands of clones, 75% to 95% of them singletons. The sequenced sample was CD4+ T cells from blood, obtained at baseline. These TCRs come from a human donor with classical Hodgkin lymphoma. The CDR3 runs from the conserved cysteine through the conserved F or W. A D gene is named only where the DNA matches it firmly. Clone size is shown for a subset of rows, as once, few, many or a class of expanded clone.

J	V	size	D	DNA	CDR3
TRBJ1-5	TRBV19	once	TRBD1	TGTGCCAGTAGTCCTTGGACAGGGGGTCAGCCCCAGCATTTT	CASSPWTGGQPQHF
TRBJ1-2	TRBV6-1	.	.	TGTGCCAGCAGTGAAGGATCTAGGTGGGGCTACACCTTC	CASSEGSRWGYTF
TRBJ2-1	TRBV6-1	.	TRBD1	TGTGCCAGCAGTGGACAGGGAGACTCGCAGTTCTTC	CASSGQGDSQFF
TRBJ2-7	TRBV5-1	.	.	TGCGCCAGCAGCTCTCTCCAGGGGCAGAGGCAAGAGCAGTACTTC	CASSSLQGQRQEQYF
TRBJ2-7	TRBV10-1	.	.	TGCGCCAGCAGTGAGTCGGGGAGTCGCGACGAGCAGTACTTC	CASSESGSRDEQYF
TRBJ2-1	TRBV5-1	.	.	TGCGCCAGCAGCCAGGGGCGAGGAAATGAGCAGTTCTTC	CASSQGRGNEQFF
TRBJ2-2	TRBV11-3	.	TRBD1	TGTGCCAGCAGCTCGCAGGGGGCCGGGGAGCTGTTTTTT	CASSSQGAGELFF
TRBJ1-1	TRBV5-1	.	.	TGCGCCAGCAGCTTGGTTACAACTAAAAACACTGAAGCTTTCTTT	CASSLVTTKNTEAFF
TRBJ1-2	TRBV21-1	.	.	TGTGCCAGCAGCAAAAGCACCCGAGGTGGCTACACCTTC	CASSKSTRGGYTF
TRBJ1-3	TRBV5-6	.	.	TGTGCCAGCAGCTTCGGGACAACTGGAAACACCATATATTTT	CASSFGTTGNTIYF
TRBJ2-1	TRBV7-9	once	TRBD2	TGTGCCAGCAGCTCCCCCAGCGGGAGTAGGAACAATGAGCAGTTCTTC	CASSSPSGSRNNEQFF
TRBJ1-1	TRBV25-1	.	TRBD1	TGTGCCAGCAGGGGAGACAGGGGGGTATTAGCTTTCTTT	CASRGDRGVLAFF
TRBJ1-4	TRBV28	.	TRBD1	TGTGCCAGCAGGACAGGGGCTTATGAAAAACTGTTTTTT	CASRTGAYEKLFF
TRBJ2-3	TRBV29-1	.	TRBD2	TGCAGCGTTGAAGGTGGGACTAGCGTAGATACGCAGTATTTT	CSVEGGTSVDTQYF
TRBJ2-2	TRBV5-1	.	TRBD1	TGCGCCACCCGGACAGGGAACACCGGGGAGCTGTTTTTT	CATRTGNTGELFF
TRBJ2-5	TRBV5-6	.	.	TGTGCCAGCAGCCGCGGACCACCCCAAGAGACCCAGTACTTC	CASSRGPPQETQYF
TRBJ2-3	TRBV7-3	.	.	TGTGCCAGCAGCTCTTCTCGGGAAGATACGCAGTATTTT	CASSSSREDTQYF
TRBJ2-7	TRBV10-2	.	.	TGCGCCAGCAGTGGAGGGCAGTCCTACGAGCAGTACTTC	CASSGGQSYEQYF
TRBJ2-2	TRBV2	few	.	TGTGCCAGCCGTACAGGGACCGGGGAGCTGTTTTTT	CASRTGTGELFF
TRBJ2-7	TRBV18	.	.	TGTGCCAGCTCCCCCCGACCCCCATCCTACGAGCAGTACTTC	CASSPRPPSYEQYF
TRBJ2-5	TRBV28	.	.	TGTGCCAGCAGGAACCCAAAAGAGACCCAGTACTTC	CASRNPKETQYF
TRBJ2-7	TRBV27	.	.	TGTGCCAGCAGCACTACTCCGGACAGCAGCTCCTACGAGCAGTACTTC	CASSTTPDSSSYEQYF
TRBJ2-1	TRBV4-2	.	TRBD2	TGTGCCAGCAGCTCGTCCAGCGGGAGACATGGCAATGAGCAGTTCTTC	CASSSSSGRHGNEQFF
TRBJ1-1	TRBV28	.	.	TGTGCCAGCAGCCCGAGGGGGTGGAACACTGAAGCTTTCTTT	CASSPRGWNTEAFF
TRBJ1-2	TRBV11-2	.	.	TGTGCCAGCAGCTTAGCGGGGAATTCCTATGGCTACACCTTC	CASSLAGNSYGYTF
TRBJ1-1	TRBV19	.	.	TGTGCCAGTAGTTCCGGGGGAGCGGGGAACACTGAAGCTTTCTTT	CASSSGGAGNTEAFF
TRBJ1-5	TRBV27	.	.	TGTGCCAGCAGTCCCTCAAATCAGCCCCAGCATTTT	CASSPSNQPQHF
TRBJ1-5	TRBV19	.	.	TGTGCCAGTAGTATACATTTGGGAAACGGCAATCAGCCCCAGCATTTT	CASSIHLGNGNQPQHF
TRBJ2-1	TRBV5-1	.	.	TGCGCCAGCAGTGAGGGACGGCGGCAGTTCTTC	CASSEGRRQFF
TRBJ2-7	TRBV30	.	.	TGTGCCTGGAGTGGCCAATCAAACGAGCAGTACTTC	CAWSGQSNEQYF
TRBJ2-7	TRBV15	.	.	TGTGCCACCAGCCCCCGGACTTTTTCACTTATCTACGAGCAGTACTTC	CATSPRTFSLIYEQYF
TRBJ2-2	TRBV9	.	TRBD1	TGTGCCAGCAGCGTAATACCGGCGCCGGACAGGGGGCGTCCCGGGGAGCTGTTTTTT	CASSVIPAPDRGRPGELFF
TRBJ2-1	TRBV4-2	.	TRBD2	TGTGCCAGCAGCCAAGTAACAGCGGGAGGGCCCCGTTGGGTCAATGAGCAGTTCTTC	CASSQVTAGGPRWVNEQFF
TRBJ2-4	TRBV10-2	.	.	TGCGCCAGCAGTGACACCGCAGCCGTAGCCAAAAACATTCAGTACTTC	CASSDTAAVAKNIQYF
TRBJ2-3	TRBV7-6	.	.	TGTGCCAGCAGCTTATCTGACGGGTACACAGATACGCAGTATTTT	CASSLSDGYTDTQYF
TRBJ2-7	TRBV5-1	.	.	TGCGCCAGCAGCTTGGGGGATTACGAGCAGTACTTC	CASSLGDYEQYF
TRBJ1-5	TRBV28	.	.	TGTGCCAGCCTAGAAGGTTTCAATCAGCCCCAGCATTTT	CASLEGFNQPQHF
TRBJ1-5	TRBV27	.	.	TGTGCCAGCAGTTTAGGAGGGGGGTCTCAGCCCCAGCATTTT	CASSLGGGSQPQHF
TRBJ2-2	TRBV14	.	.	TGTGCCAGCAGCCCACTACGGGACACCGGGGAGCTGTTTTTT	CASSPLRDTGELFF
TRBJ1-4	TRBV27	once	.	TGTGCCAGCAGTTTATTCGGGGGAAACGAAAAACTGTTTTTT	CASSLFGGNEKLFF
TRBJ1-2	TRBV6-4	.	.	TGTGCCAGCAGTACCACGACGATTTATGGCTACACCTTC	CASSTTTIYGYTF
TRBJ2-7	TRBV9	.	.	TGTGCCAGCAGCCCTGGGGGGCTAGCCCTCTCCTACGAGCAGTACTTC	CASSPGGLALSYEQYF
TRBJ1-3	TRBV4-2	.	.	TGTGCCAGCAGCCAAGAGGGCTACTCTGGAAACACCATATATTTT	CASSQEGYSGNTIYF
TRBJ2-7	TRBV30	.	.	TGTGCCTGGAGTCGTTCCCATAACGACGAGCAGTACTTC	CAWSRSHNDEQYF
TRBJ2-1	TRBV11-2	.	.	TGTGCCAGCAGCCCGCCCCCCGGGTACAATGAGCAGTTCTTC	CASSPPPGYNEQFF
TRBJ1-5	TRBV6-6	.	TRBD1	TGTGCCAGCCGGGACAGAACCCTGGGAAGCAATCAGCCCCAGCATTTT	CASRDRTLGSNQPQHF
TRBJ1-1	TRBV6-1	.	.	TGTGCCAGCAGTGATCTTGGGCGGACTGAAGCTTTCTTT	CASSDLGRTEAFF
TRBJ1-2	TRBV5-4	.	.	TGTGCCAGCAGCACCGAGGGCACTAACTATGGCTACACCTTC	CASSTEGTNYGYTF
TRBJ2-5	TRBV19	.	.	TGTGCCAGTACCCAAGGGGACCAGGGCCGGGAGACCCAGTACTTC	CASTQGDQGRETQYF
TRBJ2-1	TRBV10-3	.	.	TGTGCCATAAAGGACCAACAGGGAAAGGAGCAGTTCTTC	CAIKDQQGKEQFF
TRBJ2-7	TRBV20-1	once	.	TGCAGTTGGGACGACGGGTACGAGCAGTACTTC	CSWDDGYEQYF
TRBJ2-1	TRBV18	.	TRBD2	TGTGCCAGCTCGCCACTTGTCCCGACTAGCGGGAGTGTCGATGAGCAGTTCTTC	CASSPLVPTSGSVDEQFF
TRBJ1-1	TRBV6-6	.	.	TGTGCCAGCAGTTACGGCGGGACGGGGAACACTGAAGCTTTCTTT	CASSYGGTGNTEAFF